This TCR beta chain stems from a study of CD8 T cells in Susac syndrome. Study as a whole: Eight or nine of the sequenced Susac syndrome patients were in remission, and six had active disease. Patients with Susac syndrome had blood drawn and were at that point therapy-naive, on corticosteroids, or on intravenous immunoglobulin alone.

From blood CD8+ and CD4+ T cells, the TCR beta chain was sequenced. Random-hexamer reverse transcription was applied to roughly 0.5 to 1 ug RNA. TCRdb redid the calling of the immunoSEQ multiplex PCR reads with MiXCR, one entry per CDR3 protein. The sample shows 77,000 or so distinct CDR3 sequences, 85% to 95% of them seen only once. The specimen sequenced was CD4+ T cells from PBMCs. This receptor was identified in a human donor with Susac syndrome.

For the CDR3, the DNA is TGCGCCAGCAGCTTGGAGAGTCATAATGAAAAACTGTTTTTT. It yields the protein CASSLESHNEKLFF. This chain connects TRBV5-1 to TRBJ1-4, with unresolved D. Trimming cost V 0 bases and J 4 bases, with 7 bases left between them. Germline loops: CDR1 SGHRS, CDR2 YFSETQ. The CDR3 extends over 14 amino acids.